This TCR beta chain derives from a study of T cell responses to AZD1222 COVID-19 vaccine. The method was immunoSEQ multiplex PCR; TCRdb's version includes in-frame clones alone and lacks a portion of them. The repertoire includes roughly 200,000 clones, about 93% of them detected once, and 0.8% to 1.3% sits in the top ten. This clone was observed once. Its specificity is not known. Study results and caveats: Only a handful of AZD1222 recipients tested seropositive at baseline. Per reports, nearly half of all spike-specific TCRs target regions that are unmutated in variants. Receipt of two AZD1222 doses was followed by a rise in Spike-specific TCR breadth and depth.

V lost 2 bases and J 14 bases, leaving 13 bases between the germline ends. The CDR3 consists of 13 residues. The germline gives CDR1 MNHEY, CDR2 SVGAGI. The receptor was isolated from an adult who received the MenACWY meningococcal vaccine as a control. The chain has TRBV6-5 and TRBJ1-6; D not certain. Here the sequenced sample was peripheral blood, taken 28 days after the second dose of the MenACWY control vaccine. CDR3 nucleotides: TGTGCCAGCAGTTACAGGCAGGCCTTCTCCCTCCACTTT. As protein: CASSYRQAFSLHF.